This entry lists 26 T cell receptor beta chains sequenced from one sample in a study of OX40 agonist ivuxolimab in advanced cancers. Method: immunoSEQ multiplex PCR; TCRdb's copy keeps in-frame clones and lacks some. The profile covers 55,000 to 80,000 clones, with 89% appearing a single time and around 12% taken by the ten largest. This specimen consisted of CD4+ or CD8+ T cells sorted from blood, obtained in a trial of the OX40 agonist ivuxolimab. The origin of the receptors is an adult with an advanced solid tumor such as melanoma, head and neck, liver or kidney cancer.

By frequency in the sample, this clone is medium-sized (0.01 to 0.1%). The CDR3 sequence: CASSHMWGQYEQYF. The CDR3 region has the DNA TGTGCCAGTAGTCATATGTGGGGCCAATACGAGCAGTACTTC. The chain combines TRBV19 with TRBJ2-7; D is perhaps TRBD1 (5 bases). There are 14 residues in the CDR3. Germline CDR1 LNHDA, CDR2 SQIVND (reference sequence). Between the trimmed V and J ends, which lost 5 bases and 4 bases, there was a span of 15 bases.

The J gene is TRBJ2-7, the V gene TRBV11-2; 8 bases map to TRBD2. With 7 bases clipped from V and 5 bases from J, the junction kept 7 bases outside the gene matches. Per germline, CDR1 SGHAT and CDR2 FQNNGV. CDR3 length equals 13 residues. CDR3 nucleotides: TGTGCCAGCACTGAGCGGGAGTTGGACGAGCAGTACTTC. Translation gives CASTERELDEQYF.

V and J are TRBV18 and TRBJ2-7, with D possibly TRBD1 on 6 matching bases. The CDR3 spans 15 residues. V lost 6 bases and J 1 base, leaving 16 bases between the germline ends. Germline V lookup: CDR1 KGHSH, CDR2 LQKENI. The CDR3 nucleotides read TGTGCCAGCTCGCACAAGGGGGTGAAGTCCTACGAGCAGTACTTC. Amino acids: CASSHKGVKSYEQYF.

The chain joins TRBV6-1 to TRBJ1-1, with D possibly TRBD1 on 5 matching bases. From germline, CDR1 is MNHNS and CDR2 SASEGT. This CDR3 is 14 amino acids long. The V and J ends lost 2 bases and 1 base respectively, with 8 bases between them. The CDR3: CASSERGWNTEAFF. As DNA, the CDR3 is TGTGCCAGCAGTGAACGGGGCTGGAACACTGAAGCTTTCTTT.

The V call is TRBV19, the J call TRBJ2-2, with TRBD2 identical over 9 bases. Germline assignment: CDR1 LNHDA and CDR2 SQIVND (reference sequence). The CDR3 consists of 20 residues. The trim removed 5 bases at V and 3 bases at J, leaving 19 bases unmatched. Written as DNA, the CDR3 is TGTGCCAGTAGTCTAACCGGCCCCATCGCGGGGGGGCCTTACACCGGGGAGCTGTTTTTT. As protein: CASSLTGPIAGGPYTGELFF.

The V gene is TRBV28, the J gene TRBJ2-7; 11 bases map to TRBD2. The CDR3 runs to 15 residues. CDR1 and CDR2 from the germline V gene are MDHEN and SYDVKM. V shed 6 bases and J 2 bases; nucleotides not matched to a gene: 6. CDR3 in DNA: TGTGCCAGCAGGGGAGGACTAGCGGGCGCCTACGAGCAGTACTTC. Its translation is CASRGGLAGAYEQYF.

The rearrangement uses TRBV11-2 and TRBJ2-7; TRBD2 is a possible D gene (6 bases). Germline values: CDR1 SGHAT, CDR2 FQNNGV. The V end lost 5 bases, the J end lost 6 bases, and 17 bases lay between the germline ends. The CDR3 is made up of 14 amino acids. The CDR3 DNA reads TGTGCCAGCAGCGGGGACGGCGGGGCTGGCGAGCAGTACTTC. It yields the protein CASSGDGGAGEQYF.

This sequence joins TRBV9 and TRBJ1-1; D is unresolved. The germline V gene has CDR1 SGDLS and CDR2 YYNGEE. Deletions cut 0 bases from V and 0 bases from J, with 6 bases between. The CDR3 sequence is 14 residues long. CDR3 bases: TGTGCCAGCAGCGTAGGCAGCCTGAACACTGAAGCTTTCTTT. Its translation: CASSVGSLNTEAFF.

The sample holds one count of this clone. The DNA of the CDR3 is TGTGCCAGCAGTGAAGTTGGGTTGAACACTGAAGCTTTCTTT. This sequence encodes CASSEVGLNTEAFF. This chain links TRBV6-1 with TRBJ1-1, with D unresolved. The CDR3 is 14 residues long. CDR1 is MNHNS, CDR2 SASEGT, per germline. Trimming pared 1 base from V and 0 bases from J, leaving 6 bases between.

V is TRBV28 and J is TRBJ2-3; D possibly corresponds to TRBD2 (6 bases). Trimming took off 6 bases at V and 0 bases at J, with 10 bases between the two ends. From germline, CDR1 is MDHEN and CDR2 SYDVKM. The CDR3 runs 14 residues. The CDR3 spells CASSGTASTDTQYF. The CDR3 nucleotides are TGTGCCAGCAGCGGGACTGCTAGCACAGATACGCAGTATTTT.

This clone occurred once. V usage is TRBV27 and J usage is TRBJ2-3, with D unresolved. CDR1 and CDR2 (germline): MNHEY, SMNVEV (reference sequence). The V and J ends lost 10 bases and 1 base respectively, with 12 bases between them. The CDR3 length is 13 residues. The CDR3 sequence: CATHGWGTDTQYF. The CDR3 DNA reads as TGTGCCACCCACGGGTGGGGCACAGATACGCAGTATTTT.

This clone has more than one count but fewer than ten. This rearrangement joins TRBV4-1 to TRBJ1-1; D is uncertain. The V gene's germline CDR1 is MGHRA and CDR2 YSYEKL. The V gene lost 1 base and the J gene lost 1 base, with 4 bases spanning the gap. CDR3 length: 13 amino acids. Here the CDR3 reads CASSQGRNTEAFF. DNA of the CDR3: TGCGCCAGCAGCCAAGGCAGGAACACTGAAGCTTTCTTT.

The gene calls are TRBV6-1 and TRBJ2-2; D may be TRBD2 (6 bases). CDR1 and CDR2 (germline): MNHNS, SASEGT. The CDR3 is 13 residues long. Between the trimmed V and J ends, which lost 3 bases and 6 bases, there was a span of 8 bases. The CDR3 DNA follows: TGTGCCAGCAGTGACTGGGGGGCCGGGGAGCTGTTTTTT. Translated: CASSDWGAGELFF.

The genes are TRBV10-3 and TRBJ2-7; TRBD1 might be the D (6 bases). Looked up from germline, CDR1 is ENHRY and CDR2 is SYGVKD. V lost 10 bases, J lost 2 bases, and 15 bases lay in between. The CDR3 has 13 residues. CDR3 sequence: CATRQASAYEQYF. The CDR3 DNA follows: TGTGCCACCCGACAGGCCTCCGCCTACGAGCAGTACTTC.

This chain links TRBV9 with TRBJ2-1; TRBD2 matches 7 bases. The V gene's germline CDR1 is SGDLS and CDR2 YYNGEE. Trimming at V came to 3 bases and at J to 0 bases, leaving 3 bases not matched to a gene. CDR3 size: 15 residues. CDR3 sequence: CASSDRGGSYNEQFF. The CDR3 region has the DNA TGTGCCAGCAGCGATCGCGGGGGCTCCTACAATGAGCAGTTCTTC. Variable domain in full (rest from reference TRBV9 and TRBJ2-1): DSGVTQTPKHLITATGQRVTLRCSPRSGDLSVYWYQQSLDQGLQFLIQYYNGEERAKGNILERFSAQQFPDLHSELNLSSLELGDSALYFCASSDRGGSYNEQFFGPGTRLTVL.

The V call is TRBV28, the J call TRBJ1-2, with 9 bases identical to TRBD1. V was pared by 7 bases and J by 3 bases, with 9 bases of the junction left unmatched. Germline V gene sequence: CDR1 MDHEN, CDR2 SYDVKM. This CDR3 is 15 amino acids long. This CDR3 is CASKPLTGGDYGYTF. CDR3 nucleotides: TGTGCCAGCAAACCTCTTACAGGGGGCGACTATGGCTACACCTTC.

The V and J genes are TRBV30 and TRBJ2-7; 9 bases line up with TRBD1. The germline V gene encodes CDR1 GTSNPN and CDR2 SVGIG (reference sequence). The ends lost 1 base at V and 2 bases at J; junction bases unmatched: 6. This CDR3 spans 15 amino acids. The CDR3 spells CAWSAGQGHPYEQYF. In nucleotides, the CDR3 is TGTGCCTGGAGTGCGGGACAGGGACACCCCTACGAGCAGTACTTC.

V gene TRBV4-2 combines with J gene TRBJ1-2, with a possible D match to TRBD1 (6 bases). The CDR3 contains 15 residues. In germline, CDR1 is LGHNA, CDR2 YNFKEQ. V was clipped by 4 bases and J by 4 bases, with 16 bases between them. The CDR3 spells CASSLITGSSYGYTF. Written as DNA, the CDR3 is TGTGCCAGCAGCCTTATAACAGGGAGCTCCTATGGCTACACCTTC.

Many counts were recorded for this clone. The CDR3 nucleotides are TGTGCCAGCAGTTTAATCGGCAACAATGAGCAGTTCTTC. It specifies CASSLIGNNEQFF. The chain couples TRBV27 to TRBJ2-1; D ambiguous. The CDR3 is 13 amino acids. Per the germline V gene, CDR1 is MNHEY and CDR2 is SMNVEV (reference sequence). V lost 2 bases and J lost 5, with 7 bases in between.

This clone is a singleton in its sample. Here the CDR3 DNA reads TGTGCCAGCAGCGACACCGGGGAGCTGTTTTTT. This encodes CASSDTGELFF. The rearrangement links TRBV6-1 to TRBJ2-2; D gene uncertain. Germline V lookup: CDR1 MNHNS, CDR2 SASEGT. V lost 6 bases to trimming and J lost 3 bases, with 2 bases between them. The CDR3 has 11 residues.

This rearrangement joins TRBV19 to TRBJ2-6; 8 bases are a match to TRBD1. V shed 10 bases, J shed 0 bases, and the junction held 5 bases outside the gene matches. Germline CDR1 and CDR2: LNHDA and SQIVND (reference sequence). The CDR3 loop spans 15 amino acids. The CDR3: CATGQGFSGANVLTF. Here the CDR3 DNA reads TGTGCCACCGGACAGGGTTTCTCTGGGGCCAACGTCCTGACTTTC.

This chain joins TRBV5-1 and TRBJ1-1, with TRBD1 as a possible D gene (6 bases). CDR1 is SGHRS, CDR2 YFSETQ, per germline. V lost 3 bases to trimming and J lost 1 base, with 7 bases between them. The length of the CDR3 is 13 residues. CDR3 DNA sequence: TGCGCCAGCAGCTGGGGACAGAACACTGAAGCTTTCTTT. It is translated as CASSWGQNTEAFF.

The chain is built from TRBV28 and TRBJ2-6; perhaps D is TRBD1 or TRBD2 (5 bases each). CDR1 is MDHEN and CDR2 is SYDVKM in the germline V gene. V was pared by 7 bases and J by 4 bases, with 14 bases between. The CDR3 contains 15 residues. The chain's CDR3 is CASNHYGAGANVLTF. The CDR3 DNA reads TGTGCCAGCAACCATTACGGGGCCGGGGCCAACGTCCTGACTTTC.

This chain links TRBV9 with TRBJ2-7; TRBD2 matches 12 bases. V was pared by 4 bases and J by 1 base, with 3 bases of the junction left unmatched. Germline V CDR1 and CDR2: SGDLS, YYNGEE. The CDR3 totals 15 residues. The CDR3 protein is CASSPGTSGSYEQYF. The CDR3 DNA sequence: TGTGCCAGCAGCCCCGGGACTAGCGGGTCCTACGAGCAGTACTTC.

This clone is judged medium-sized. CDR3 sequence: CASSLRGGHYGYTF. The CDR3, as DNA: TGTGCCAGCAGCTTGAGGGGCGGGCACTATGGCTACACCTTC. The chain carries TRBV5-6 and TRBJ1-2, with D possibly TRBD1 on 5 matching bases. The CDR3 covers 14 residues. Germline V gene data show CDR1 as SGHDT and CDR2 as YYEEEE. Trimming pared 1 base from V and 3 bases from J, leaving 10 bases between.

CDR3 DNA: TGTGCCAGCAGTCCCCACGGGACTAGCGGGAGCCCTAGGGGGACAGATACGCAGTATTTT. Translated: CASSPHGTSGSPRGTDTQYF. The chain recombines TRBV27 with TRBJ2-3; TRBD2 matches 14 bases. This CDR3 comprises 20 residues. Germline loops: CDR1 MNHEY, CDR2 SMNVEV (reference sequence). V shed 5 bases, J shed 3 bases, and the junction held 16 bases outside the gene matches.